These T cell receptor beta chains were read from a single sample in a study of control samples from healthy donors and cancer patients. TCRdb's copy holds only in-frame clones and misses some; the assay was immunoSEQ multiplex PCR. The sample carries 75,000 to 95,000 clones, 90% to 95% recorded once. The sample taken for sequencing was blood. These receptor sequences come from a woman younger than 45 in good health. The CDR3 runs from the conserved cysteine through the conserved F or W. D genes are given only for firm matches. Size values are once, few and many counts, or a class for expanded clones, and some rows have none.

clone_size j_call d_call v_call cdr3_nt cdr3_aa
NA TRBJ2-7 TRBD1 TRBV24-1 TGTGCCACCAGTGATGCCGGGACAGGGGGTTACGAGCAGTACTTC CATSDAGTGGYEQYF
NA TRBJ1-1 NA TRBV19 TGTGCCAGTAGTATAGATCCCAACACTGAAGCTTTCTTT CASSIDPNTEAFF
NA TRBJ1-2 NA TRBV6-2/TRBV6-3 TGTGCCAGCAGTTGGCGGGCTGGCTACACCTTC CASSWRAGYTF
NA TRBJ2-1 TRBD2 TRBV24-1 TGTGCCACCAGTGAACTCGGGACTAGTATTAATGAGCAGTTCTTC CATSELGTSINEQFF
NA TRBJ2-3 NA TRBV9 TGTGCCAGCAGTTTTGCGTCTGACCGGGTAGATACGCAGTATTTT CASSFASDRVDTQYF
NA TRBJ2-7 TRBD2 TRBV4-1 TGCGCCAGCAGCCAAGAGTTGCGGGAGGACGGCAACGAGCAGTACTTC CASSQELREDGNEQYF
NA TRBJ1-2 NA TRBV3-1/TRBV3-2 TGTGCCAGCAGCCAAGATCGCAGCCCTTATGGCTACACCTTC CASSQDRSPYGYTF
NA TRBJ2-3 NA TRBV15 TGTGCCACCAGCAGAGATGAAGGGCAGGGAAGCACAGATACGCAGTATTTT CATSRDEGQGSTDTQYF
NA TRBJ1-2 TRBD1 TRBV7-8 TGTGCCAGCAGCTTAGGGGCAGGCACAGGGGTAAACTATGGCTACACCTTC CASSLGAGTGVNYGYTF
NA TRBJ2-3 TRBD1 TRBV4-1 TGCGCCAGCAGCCAACTAGGGACAGGGTGGACAGATACGCAGTATTTT CASSQLGTGWTDTQYF
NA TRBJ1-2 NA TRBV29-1 TGCAGCGTTGTTTTCGGTCGGGGGGGAACCCCGCGTGGCTACACCTTC CSVVFGRGGTPRGYTF
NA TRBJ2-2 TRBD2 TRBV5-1 TGCGCCAGCAGCTCTCGCGGGAGGGCGAACACCGGGGAGCTGTTTTTT CASSSRGRANTGELFF
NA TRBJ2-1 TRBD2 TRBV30 TGTGCCTGGAGTGCCGGGACTAGCATACTCAATGAGCAGTTCTTC CAWSAGTSILNEQFF
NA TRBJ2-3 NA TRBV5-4 TGTGCCAGCAGGGCGATGACCGACGGGGATACGCAGTATTTT CASRAMTDGDTQYF
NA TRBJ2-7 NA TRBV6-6 TGTGCCAGCAGCTTCGACTACCGCGGCTCCTACGAGCAGTACTTC CASSFDYRGSYEQYF
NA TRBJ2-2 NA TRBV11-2 TGTGCCAGCAGCTTAGGGTATCCTGTCGCCGGGGAGCTGTTTTTT CASSLGYPVAGELFF
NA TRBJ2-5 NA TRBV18 TGTGCCAGCTCACTCTCCCAAAGGGCAATTGGGGATCAAGAGACCCAGTACTTC CASSLSQRAIGDQETQYF
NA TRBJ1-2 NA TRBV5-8 TGTGCCAGCAGCTTGGCTGGCAGGGGAAATTATGGCTACACCTTC CASSLAGRGNYGYTF
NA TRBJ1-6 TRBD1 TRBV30 TGTGCCTGGAGTGTACCAAGAGGGGGCAAAGGTAATTCACCCCTCCACTTT CAWSVPRGGKGNSPLHF
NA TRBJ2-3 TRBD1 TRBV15 TGTGCCACCAGCAGAGATGGGGGACAGGTTCGAGCGCAGTATTTT CATSRDGGQVRAQYF
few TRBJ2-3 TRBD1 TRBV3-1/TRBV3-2 TGTGCCAGCAGCCCGGGACAGGGACCATTCAGCACAGATACGCAGTATTTT CASSPGQGPFSTDTQYF
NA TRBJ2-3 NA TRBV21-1 TGTGCCAGCAGCAAATTGTCAGGGAGCCATTGCACAGATACGCAGTATTTT CASSKLSGSHCTDTQYF
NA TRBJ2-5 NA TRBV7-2 TGTGCCAGCAGCTTTTATATACAAGAGACCCAGTACTTC CASSFYIQETQYF
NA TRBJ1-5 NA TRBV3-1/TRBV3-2 TGTGCCAGCAGCCAAGATTATAGCAATCAGCCCCAGCATTTT CASSQDYSNQPQHF